This T cell receptor (beta chain) is drawn from a study of somatic mutations in T cells in chronic GVHD (dated by TCRdb to 2020 to 2022). Isolated genomic DNA was used for TCRbeta deep sequencing. TCRbeta CDR3 sequencing and initial data processing were performed with the immunoSEQ assay as a commercial service. Under the source paper's analysis protocol: Reads were demultiplexed, adapter and primer sequences were removed, similar clones were merged by frequency-ratio clustering, and V, D, J genes were annotated with IMGT. Here the immuneACCESS table is served through TCRdb, limited to in-frame sequences with V and J called. Missing clones are a known gap in these copies; in checked studies unresolved V genes cover under half, and the rest lacks a known reason. That table supplies the V and J calls and clone size; D and trimming were determined from the DNA. The sample table records around 13,000 clones; roughly 80% of these occur just once. Of the sample, roughly 32% falls within the top ten clones.

To note about this clone: What antigen it recognizes has not been identified. No much larger clone exists at a distance of one base, and base qualities are not known. Other DNA sequences from this sample encode an identical CDR3 as well.

Trimming removed 4 bases from V and 8 bases from J; the gene matches leave 3 bases unexplained. Including the terminal cysteine and phenylalanine, the CDR3 comprises 11 residues. Solely the CDR3 DNA is kept, with 33 bases framed from the first base. CDR1 is given as DFQATT and CDR2 as SNEGSKA, both from the germline V gene (reference sequence). For sorting, staining was done with anti-CD3, anti-CD4, anti-CD8 and a Vbeta20 antibody from the IOTest Beta Mark kit on a FACSAria III, reaching purity above 99%. Mononuclear cells were isolated by Ficoll-Paque PLUS density gradient centrifugation from peripheral blood that had been collected in sodium heparin tubes. Before TCRbeta deep sequencing, the CD4+ Vbeta20+, CD4+ Vbeta20-, and CD8+ T cell fractions were FACS-sorted.

Sequenced material: Vbeta20-negative CD4+ T cells from blood. What this sample's cell subset or site label stands for: CD4+ T cells sorted as TCR Vbeta20 negative by flow cytometry. The rearrangement joined TRBV20-1 to TRBJ1-2, with 8 bases matching TRBD1. This TCR came from a male patient between 50 and 60 years old with chronic graft-versus-host disease. After a transplant, some of the T cells may come from the graft donor. At the DNA level, the sequence is TGCAGTGCTAAAACAGGGGGAGGCTACACCTTC. Its product reads: CSAKTGGGYTF.